The following is a T cell receptor (beta chain) sequence with its context. There are many counts of this clonotype. It has no known antigen specificity. The junction and the germline gene differ at one end; a read error may be behind it. This specimen comes from a study of T-cell memory formation after mild COVID-19 listed by TCRdb under 2021. Context from the whole study: TCR sequence clusters from the two donors were largely donor specific. T-cell clones expanding and contracting after mild COVID-19 in a couple of donors were tracked by longitudinal TCRalpha and TCRbeta repertoire sequencing. Two young, previously healthy adult volunteers made up the cohort, one male and one female.

The investigation overall reported the following: SARS-CoV-2 specificity of the second-wave clones peaking on day 37 was not confirmed. Clones that contracted from day 15 to 85 showed balanced CD4/CD8 phenotypes, whereas a second wave of clones that expanded from day 15 to 37 leaned towards CD4+. Some responding clones were detected in pre-infection memory, which suggested that pre-existing cross-reactive memory T cells had joined the SARS-CoV-2 response. Contracting CD4+ clones were located mainly in the CM and EM memory subsets, whereas CD8+ clones were found to be enriched in EMRA. Only a couple of mild cases were covered in the study, and larger cohorts including severe cases with pre-infection samples were considered necessary.

Ficoll-Paque density gradient centrifugation was used to isolate PBMCs. The CDR3 numbers 15 residues from cysteine through phenylalanine. Just the 45-base CDR3 DNA is kept, in frame starting at base 1. As encoded in the germline V gene, CDR1 is SGHNT while CDR2 is YENEEA. Sequencer: Illumina NovaSeq 6000. TCRalpha and TCRbeta cDNA libraries were constructed by 5'RACE with constant-segment primers, with sample barcodes and unique molecular identifiers being introduced. Trizol reagent was used to extract RNA from every sample. Amplification of the libraries took two PCR steps, and the second step added a second sample barcode plus Illumina TruSeq adapters. Sequencing of the libraries was done on an Illumina NovaSeq, producing 2 x 150 bp paired-end reads. As for how the authors treated the data: Demultiplexing of reads and collapsing into UMI-guided consensus sequences were performed with migec v1.2.7. Using mixcr v2.1.11, UMI consensuses were aligned to TRA and TRB V and J templates and then assembled into clonotypes. A clonotype was counted as expanded or contracted only if both edgeR and NoisET called the change significant, with noise models trained on biological replicates. edgeR calls used a false discovery rate-adjusted p below 0.01 and a log2 fold-change threshold of 1. As an exploratory analysis of dynamics, max-normalized trajectories of the 1000 most abundant clonotypes were examined by PCA with hierarchical clustering. Each responding clone was given a CD4 or CD8 phenotype based on the CD4+ and CD8+ repertoires, which had been sequenced separately. TCRdb handled the public reads itself, with Q25 trimming in fastp and clone calling in MiXCR, and kept productive beta chains. Each entry is one CDR3 protein sequence, shown with its most common DNA and genes. These V and J calls rely on TCRdb rather than the paper's analysis. Counted in this sample were a few hundred thousand distinct CDR3 sequences; about 20% of them appeared once. Together, the top ten hold over 20% of the sample.

The receptor comes from a man aged 18 to 30 who had mild COVID-19 (a few samples of this study predate the infection). The sample titles of this study are shuffled in the database, so cell type and time point are left out; the donor was told from shared clones. The rearrangement combines TRBV11-3 with TRBJ2-3, with TRBD2 identical over 14 junction bases. Sequenced input: PBMCs or a T cell subset sorted from them (not recorded which). The CDR3 protein: CASSLGLAGADTQYF. The nucleotide sequence reads TGCGCCAGCAGCTTGGGACTAGCGGGGGCAGATACGCAGTATTTT.